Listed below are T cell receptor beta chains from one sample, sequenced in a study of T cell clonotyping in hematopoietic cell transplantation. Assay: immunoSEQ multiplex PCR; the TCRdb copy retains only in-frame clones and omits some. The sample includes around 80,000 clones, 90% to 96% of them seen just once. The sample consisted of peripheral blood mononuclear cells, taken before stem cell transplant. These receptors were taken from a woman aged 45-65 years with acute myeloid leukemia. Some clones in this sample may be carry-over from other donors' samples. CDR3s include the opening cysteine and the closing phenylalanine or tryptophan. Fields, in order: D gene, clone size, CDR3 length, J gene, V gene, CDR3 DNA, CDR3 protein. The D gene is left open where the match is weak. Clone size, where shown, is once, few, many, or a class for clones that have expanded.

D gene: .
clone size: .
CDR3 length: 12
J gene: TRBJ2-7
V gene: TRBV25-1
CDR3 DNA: TGTGCCAGCAGTGAATTGCAGTACGAGCAGTACTTC
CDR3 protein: CASSELQYEQYF

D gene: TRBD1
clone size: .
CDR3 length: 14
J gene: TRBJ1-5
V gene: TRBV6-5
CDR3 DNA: TGTGCCAGCAGTAGGGGACAGGCGTCTCAGCCCCAGCATTTT
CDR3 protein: CASSRGQASQPQHF

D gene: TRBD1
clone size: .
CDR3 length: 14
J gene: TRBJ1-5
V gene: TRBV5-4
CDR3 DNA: TGTGCCAGCAGCTTGGGGGACAGGGATCAGCCCCAGCATTTT
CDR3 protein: CASSLGDRDQPQHF

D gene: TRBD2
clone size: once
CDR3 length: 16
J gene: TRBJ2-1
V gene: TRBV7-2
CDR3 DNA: TGTGCCAGCAGCAACCCCCGGACTAGCAGCTACAATGAGCAGTTCTTC
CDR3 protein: CASSNPRTSSYNEQFF

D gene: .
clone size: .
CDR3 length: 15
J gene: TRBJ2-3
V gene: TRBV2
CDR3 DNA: TGTGCCAGCAGCGGTCGGGTCGGTAGCACAGATACGCAGTATTTT
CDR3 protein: CASSGRVGSTDTQYF

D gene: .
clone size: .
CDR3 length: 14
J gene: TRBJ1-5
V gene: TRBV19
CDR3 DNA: TGTGCCAGTAGTATTAGGGAACTTAATCAGCCCCAGCATTTT
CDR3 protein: CASSIRELNQPQHF

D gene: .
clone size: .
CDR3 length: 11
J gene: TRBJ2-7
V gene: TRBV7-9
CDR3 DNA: TGTGCCAGCAGCCAGTCAGGCGAGCAGTACTTC
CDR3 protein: CASSQSGEQYF

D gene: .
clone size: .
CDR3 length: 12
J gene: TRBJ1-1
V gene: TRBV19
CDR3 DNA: TGTGCCAGTAGTCGGGCGAACACTGAAGCTTTCTTT
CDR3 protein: CASSRANTEAFF

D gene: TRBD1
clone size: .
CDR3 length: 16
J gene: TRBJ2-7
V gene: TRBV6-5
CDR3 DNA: TGTGCCAGCAGTTACGCGACAGAACAGGGGGCTTACGAGCAGTACTTC
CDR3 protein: CASSYATEQGAYEQYF

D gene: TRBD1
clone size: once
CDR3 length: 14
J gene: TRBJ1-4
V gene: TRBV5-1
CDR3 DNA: TGCGCCAGCAGCTTGGGGACAGGGTTGGAAAAACTGTTTTTT
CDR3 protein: CASSLGTGLEKLFF

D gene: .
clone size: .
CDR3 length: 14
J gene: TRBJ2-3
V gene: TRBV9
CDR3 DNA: TGTGCCAGCAGCCAGCTTCAGGGATCAGATACGCAGTATTTT
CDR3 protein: CASSQLQGSDTQYF

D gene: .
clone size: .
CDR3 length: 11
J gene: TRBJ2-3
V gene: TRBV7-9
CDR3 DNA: TGTGCCAGCAGCTACACAGATACGCAGTATTTT
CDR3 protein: CASSYTDTQYF

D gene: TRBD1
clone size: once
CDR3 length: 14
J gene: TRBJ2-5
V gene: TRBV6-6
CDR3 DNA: TGTGCCAGCAGTTACGACAGGGGGCGGGAGACCCAGTACTTC
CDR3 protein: CASSYDRGRETQYF

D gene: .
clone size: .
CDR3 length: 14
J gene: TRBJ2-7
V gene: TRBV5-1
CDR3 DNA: TGCGCCAGCAGCTTCTTGACAGGTAGGCACGAGCAGTACTTC
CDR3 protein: CASSFLTGRHEQYF

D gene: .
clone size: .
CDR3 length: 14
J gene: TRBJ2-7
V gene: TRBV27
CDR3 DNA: TGTGCCAGACCCCAGAGGGCAGAGCGGTACGAGCAGTACTTC
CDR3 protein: CARPQRAERYEQYF

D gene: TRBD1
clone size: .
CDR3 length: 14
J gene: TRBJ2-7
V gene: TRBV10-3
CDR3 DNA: TGTGCCATCAGGAACCTGGGACAGGGATACGAGCAGTACTTC
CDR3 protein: CAIRNLGQGYEQYF

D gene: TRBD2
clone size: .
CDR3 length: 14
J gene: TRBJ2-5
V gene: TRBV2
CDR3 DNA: TGTGCCAGCAGTGGGGGACTAGCGGAGGAGACCCAGTACTTC
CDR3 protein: CASSGGLAEETQYF

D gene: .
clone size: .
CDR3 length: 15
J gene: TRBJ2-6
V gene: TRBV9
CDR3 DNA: TGTGCCAGCAGCGCGGGACTCTCTGGGGCCAACGTCCTGACTTTC
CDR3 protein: CASSAGLSGANVLTF

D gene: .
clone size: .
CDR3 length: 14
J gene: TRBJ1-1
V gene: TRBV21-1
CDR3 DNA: TGTGCCAGCAGCAAAGCCGAACGAAACACTGAAGCTTTCTTT
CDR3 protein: CASSKAERNTEAFF

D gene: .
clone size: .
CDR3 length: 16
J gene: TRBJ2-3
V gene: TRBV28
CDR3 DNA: TGTGCCAGCAGTTTTAATAGGGCCCAGGGCACAGATACGCAGTATTTT
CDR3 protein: CASSFNRAQGTDTQYF

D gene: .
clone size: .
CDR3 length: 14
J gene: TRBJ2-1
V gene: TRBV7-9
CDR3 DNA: TGTGCCAGCAGCGAGTGGGAATCCTACAATGAGCAGTTCTTC
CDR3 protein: CASSEWESYNEQFF

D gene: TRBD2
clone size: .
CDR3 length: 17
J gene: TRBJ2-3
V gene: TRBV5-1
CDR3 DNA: TGCGCCAGCAGCTTGGCCGGACTAGCCCGGAAGTTAGATACGCAGTATTTT
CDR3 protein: CASSLAGLARKLDTQYF

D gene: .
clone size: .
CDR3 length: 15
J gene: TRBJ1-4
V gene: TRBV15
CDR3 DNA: TGTGCCACCAGCTGGACGACAGGAGCTAATGAAAAACTGTTTTTT
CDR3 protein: CATSWTTGANEKLFF

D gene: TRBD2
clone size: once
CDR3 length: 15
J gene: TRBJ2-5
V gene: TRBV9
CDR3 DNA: TGTGCCAGCAGCGAGGGGACTAGCGGGGAAGAGACCCAGTACTTC
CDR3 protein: CASSEGTSGEETQYF

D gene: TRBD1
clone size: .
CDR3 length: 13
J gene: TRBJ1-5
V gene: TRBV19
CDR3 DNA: TGTGCCAGTAAGGACAGGGGGAATCAGCCCCAGCATTTT
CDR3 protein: CASKDRGNQPQHF

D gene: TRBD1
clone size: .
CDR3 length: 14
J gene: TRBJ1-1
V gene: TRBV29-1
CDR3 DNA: TGCAGCGTGGGAATAGGACAGGGGAGCACTGAAGCTTTCTTT
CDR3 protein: CSVGIGQGSTEAFF

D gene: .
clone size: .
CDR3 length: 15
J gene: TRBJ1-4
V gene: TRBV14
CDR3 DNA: TGTGCCAGCAGCCAAGACACAGGGATAACTGAAAAACTGTTTTTT
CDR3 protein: CASSQDTGITEKLFF

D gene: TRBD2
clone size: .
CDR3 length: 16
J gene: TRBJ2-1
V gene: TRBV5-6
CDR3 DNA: TGTGCCAGCAGCCCCCCCAGCGGGGGGGCTAGATATGAGCAGTTCTTC
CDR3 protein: CASSPPSGGARYEQFF

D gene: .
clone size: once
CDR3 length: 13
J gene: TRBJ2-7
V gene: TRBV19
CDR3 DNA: TGTGCCAGTAGTAACAGGGCCGGCTACGAGCAGTACTTC
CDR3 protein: CASSNRAGYEQYF

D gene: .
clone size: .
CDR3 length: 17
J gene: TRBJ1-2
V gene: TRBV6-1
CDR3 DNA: TGTGCCATCAGTGAGTCACAGATACAGTGGGGGTGGGATGGCTACACCTTC
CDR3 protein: CAISESQIQWGWDGYTF

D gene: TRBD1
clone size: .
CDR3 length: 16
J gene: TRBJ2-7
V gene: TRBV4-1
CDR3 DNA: TGCGCCAGCAGCCATCTCGGGGGACAGGGTGGGTACGAGCAGTACTTC
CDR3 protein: CASSHLGGQGGYEQYF

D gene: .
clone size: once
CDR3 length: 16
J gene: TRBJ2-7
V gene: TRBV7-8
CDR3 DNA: TGTGCCAGCAGCTTAGGGGTTGCGGGGGCGTTCTACGAGCAGTACTTC
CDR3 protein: CASSLGVAGAFYEQYF

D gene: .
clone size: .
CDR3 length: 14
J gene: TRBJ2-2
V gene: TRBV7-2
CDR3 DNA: TGTGCCAGCAGCTTAGAACTTTGGACCGGGGAGCTGTTTTTT
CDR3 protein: CASSLELWTGELFF

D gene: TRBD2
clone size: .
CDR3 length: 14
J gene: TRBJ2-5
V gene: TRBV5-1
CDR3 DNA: TGCGCCAGCAGCTTGGGGACTAGAGGGGAGACCCAGTACTTC
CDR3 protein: CASSLGTRGETQYF

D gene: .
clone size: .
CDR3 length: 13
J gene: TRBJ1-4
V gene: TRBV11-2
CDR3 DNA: TGTGCCAGCAGTTCCTTGGTCCTCGAAAAACTGTTTTTT
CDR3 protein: CASSSLVLEKLFF

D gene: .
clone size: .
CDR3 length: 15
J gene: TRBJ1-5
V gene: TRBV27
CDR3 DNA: TGTGCCAGCAGTCTACAGGCAGGCAGCAATCAGCCCCAGCATTTT
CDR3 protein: CASSLQAGSNQPQHF

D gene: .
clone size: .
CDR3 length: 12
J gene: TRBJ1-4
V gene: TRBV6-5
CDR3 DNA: TGTGCCAGCAGGAGTACTAATGAAAAACTGTTTTTT
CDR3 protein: CASRSTNEKLFF

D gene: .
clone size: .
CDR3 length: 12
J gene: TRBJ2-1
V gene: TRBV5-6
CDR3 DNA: TGTGCCAGCAGCTCAGGTGGCAATGAGCAGTTCTTC
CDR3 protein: CASSSGGNEQFF

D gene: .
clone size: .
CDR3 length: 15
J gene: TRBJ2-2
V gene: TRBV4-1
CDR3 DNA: TGCGCCAGCAGCCTGGACACTCCGAACACCGGGGAGCTGTTTTTT
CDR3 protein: CASSLDTPNTGELFF

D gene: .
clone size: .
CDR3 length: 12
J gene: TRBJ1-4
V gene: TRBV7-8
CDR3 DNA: TGTGCCAGCAGCGGGTTATATGAAAAACTGTTTTTT
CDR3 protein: CASSGLYEKLFF

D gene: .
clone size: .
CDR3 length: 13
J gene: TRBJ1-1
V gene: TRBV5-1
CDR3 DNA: TGCGCCAGCAGCTTGACAGGGATCACTGAAGCTTTCTTT
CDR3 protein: CASSLTGITEAFF

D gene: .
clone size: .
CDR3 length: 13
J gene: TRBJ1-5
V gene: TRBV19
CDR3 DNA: TGTGCCAGTAGCTTCGGGGGGATGCAGCCCCAGCATTTT
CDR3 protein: CASSFGGMQPQHF

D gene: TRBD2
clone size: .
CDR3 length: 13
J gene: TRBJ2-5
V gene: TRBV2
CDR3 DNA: TGTGCCAGCAGTGGAGCGGGAGAGGAGACCCAGTACTTC
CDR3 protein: CASSGAGEETQYF

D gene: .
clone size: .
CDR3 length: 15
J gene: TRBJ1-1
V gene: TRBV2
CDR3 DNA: TGTGCCAGCAGTGACCCAGACAGAGAGAACACTGAAGCTTTCTTT
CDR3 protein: CASSDPDRENTEAFF

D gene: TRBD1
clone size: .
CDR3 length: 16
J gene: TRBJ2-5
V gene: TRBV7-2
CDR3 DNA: TGTGCCAGCAGCTCCCAGCCCCGGACAGGCCAAGAGACCCAGTACTTC
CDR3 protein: CASSSQPRTGQETQYF